These T cell receptor beta chains were read from a single sample in a study of breast tumors, draining lymph nodes, adjacent tissues. TCRdb fed the multiplex PCR reads into MiXCR, producing one record per CDR3 protein. Among over 20,000 distinct CDR3 sequences, 55% to 80% were seen once, and the ten largest hold 15% to 20%. The sample comprised tumor-adjacent breast tissue. Source of these receptors: a female donor with breast cancer. Some clones in this sample may be carry-over from other donors' samples. Both conserved end residues are part of each CDR3. A D gene is named only where the DNA matches it firmly. For some rows the clone size is stated as once, few or many, or as a class when expanded; others skip it.

size,V,J,D,CDR3,DNA
NA,TRBV7-2,TRBJ1-6,NA,CASSTRTAIDNSPLHF,TGTGCCAGCAGCACCCGGACCGCGATTGATAATTCACCCCTCCACTTT
NA,TRBV19,TRBJ1-2,NA,CASQSWSGGYTF,TGTGCCAGCCAAAGCTGGTCTGGAGGCTACACCTTC
NA,TRBV11-2,TRBJ1-4,NA,CASSLAGQTNEKLFF,TGTGCCAGCAGCCTCGCTGGGCAGACTAATGAAAAACTGTTTTTT
NA,TRBV15,TRBJ2-2,NA,CATSRERIGELFF,TGTGCCACCAGCAGGGAAAGAATCGGGGAGCTGTTTTTT
large,TRBV5-1,TRBJ1-2,NA,CASSLSNPQGIWGYGYTF,TGCGCCAGCAGCTTGTCCAACCCACAGGGTATCTGGGGCTATGGCTACACCTTC
many,TRBV6-1,TRBJ2-3,NA,CASSQKRRGGTGDTDTQYF,TGTGCCAGCAGTCAAAAAAGAAGGGGAGGGACAGGTGACACAGATACGCAGTATTTT
medium-sized,TRBV9,TRBJ1-6,NA,CASSPGTEGPNSPLHF,TGTGCCAGCAGCCCAGGGACGGAGGGACCTAATTCACCCCTCCACTTT
NA,TRBV5-1,TRBJ1-6,NA,CASSRDNSPLHF,TGCGCCAGCAGCAGGGACAATTCACCCCTCCACTTT
NA,TRBV7-9,TRBJ2-2,NA,CASSLATPGGGLGTGELFF,TGTGCCAGCAGCCTGGCGACCCCTGGGGGGGGGCTAGGGACCGGGGAGCTGTTTTTT
NA,TRBV30,TRBJ2-7,NA,CACRDDTYEQYF,TGTGCTTGCCGGGACGACACCTACGAGCAGTACTTC
NA,TRBV2,TRBJ2-1,TRBD2,CASSLSPSGGGYNEQFF,TGTGCCAGCAGCCTATCCCCTAGCGGGGGGGGCTACAATGAGCAGTTCTTC
NA,TRBV20-1,TRBJ2-3,NA,CSARAGATDTQYF,TGCAGTGCTAGGGCGGGGGCCACAGATACGCAGTATTTT
few,TRBV5-5,TRBJ2-5,TRBD1,CASSLEFLGQGRGETQYF,TGTGCCAGCAGCTTGGAATTTTTGGGACAGGGGAGGGGAGAGACCCAGTACTTC
many,TRBV28,TRBJ2-5,NA,CASSFGIGGYQETQYF,TGTGCCAGCAGTTTCGGAATAGGGGGGTACCAAGAGACCCAGTACTTC
many,TRBV5-4,TRBJ2-5,NA,CASSIETRGETQYF,TGTGCCAGCAGCATTGAGACGAGGGGGGAGACCCAGTACTTC
NA,TRBV5-1,TRBJ2-3,NA,CASNRETDTQYF,TGCGCCAGCAACCGGGAGACTGATACGCAGTATTTT
NA,TRBV5-4,TRBJ2-7,NA,CASSRLGSYEQYF,TGTGCCAGCAGCCGGCTCGGCAGCTACGAGCAGTACTTC
NA,TRBV20-1,TRBJ2-7,NA,CSAPVVSRGAFYEQYF,TGCAGTGCTCCGGTGGTTTCCAGGGGGGCCTTCTACGAGCAGTACTTC
NA,TRBV11-2,TRBJ2-7,NA,CASSFYICSASEGGEAAYEQYF,NA
many,TRBV5-1,TRBJ2-1,NA,CASSFETLWGGGNEQFF,TGCGCCAGCAGCTTCGAGACCTTGTGGGGAGGTGGCAATGAGCAGTTCTTC
NA,TRBV18,TRBJ2-3,TRBD1,CASSQMDRARGTDTQYF,TGTGCCAGCTCACAAATGGACAGGGCGAGGGGCACAGATACGCAGTATTTT
once,TRBV24-1,TRBJ1-2,NA,CATGDMTRNYGYTF,TGTGCCACCGGTGATATGACACGAAACTATGGCTACACCTTC
NA,TRBV20-1,TRBJ2-7,TRBD1,CSARDRGFSYEQYF,TGCAGTGCTAGAGACAGGGGGTTCTCCTACGAGCAGTACTTC
NA,TRBV6-1,TRBJ2-7,TRBD2,CASIGINRPSGGEQYF,TGTGCCAGCATTGGAATAAACAGGCCCTCGGGGGGCGAGCAGTACTTC
NA,TRBV20-1,TRBJ1-4,NA,CSARAGRGEKLFF,TGCAGTGCTAGAGCGGGGAGGGGTGAAAAACTGTTTTTT
many,TRBV20-1,TRBJ2-3,TRBD2,CSASMRGGLAGGRITDTQYF,TGCAGTGCCAGTATGAGAGGGGGACTAGCGGGGGGCCGAATCACAGATACGCAGTATTTT
NA,TRBV9,TRBJ1-3,NA,CASSVGSSGNTIYF,TGTGCCAGCAGCGTGGGTTCTAGTGGAAACACCATATATTTT
many,TRBV4-2,TRBJ1-5,NA,CASSQELQAEISNQPQHF,TGTGCCAGCAGCCAAGAGTTGCAGGCCGAAATTAGCAATCAGCCCCAGCATTTT
NA,TRBV30,TRBJ1-6,TRBD1,CAWSADRGAPLHF,TGTGCCTGGAGCGCGGACAGGGGAGCTCCCCTCCACTTT
NA,TRBV2,TRBJ2-3,NA,CASSDRGGTDTQYF,TGTGCCAGCAGTGACAGGGGAGGCACAGATACGCAGTATTTT
many,TRBV6-5,TRBJ1-6,NA,CASSHGFSYNSPLHF,TGTGCCAGCAGTCACGGGTTCTCCTATAATTCACCCCTCCACTTT
NA,TRBV2,TRBJ2-3,TRBD2,CASTWTRAAGEDTQYF,TGTGCCAGCACCTGGACTAGAGCGGCGGGAGAAGATACGCAGTATTTT